This T cell receptor beta chain is from a study of cytomegalovirus exposure and HLA in healthy donors. Study-wide results and caveats: A prior analysis recorded that most TCR beta V segments were productive about 90% or about 30% of the time. TCR beta sequences reportedly predicted most subjects' HLA-A and HLA-B alleles accurately. An analysis that came later showed most CMV-associated TCR beta chains appearing HLA-restricted. Immune exposure was documented only through CMV serostatus.

Primers included in the PCR were 60 Vbeta and 13 Jbeta primers. Generated by immunoSEQ multiplex PCR, the TCRdb table keeps only in-frame clones and is missing some. Recorded here are about 48,000 clones; the top ten clones represent about 6%. About this clone: The target antigen is unknown.

CDR1 SGHTA and CDR2 FQGNSA come from the germline V gene. V lost 5 bases, J lost 4 bases, and 7 bases stayed unmatched. This CDR3 has 16 amino acids. This clonotype was obtained from a male donor in good health and CMV-seropositive. V is TRBV7-2 and J is TRBJ2-5; 13 bases align to TRBD2. Sequenced sample: PBMCs. The CDR3 DNA follows: TGTGCCAGCAGCCCTCGACTAGCGGGGGGTTTAGAGACCCAGTACTTC. Translation: CASSPRLAGGLETQYF.